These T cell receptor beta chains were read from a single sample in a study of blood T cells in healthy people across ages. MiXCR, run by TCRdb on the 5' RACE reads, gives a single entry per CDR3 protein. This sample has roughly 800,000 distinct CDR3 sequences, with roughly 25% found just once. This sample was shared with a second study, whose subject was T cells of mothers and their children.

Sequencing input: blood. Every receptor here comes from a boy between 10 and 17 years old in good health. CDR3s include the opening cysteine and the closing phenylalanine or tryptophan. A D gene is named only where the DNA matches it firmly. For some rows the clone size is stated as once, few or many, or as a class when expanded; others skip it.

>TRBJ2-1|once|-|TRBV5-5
TGTGCCAGCAGCTTGGGTGTCGGACAGTACAATGAGCAGTTCTTC
CASSLGVGQYNEQFF
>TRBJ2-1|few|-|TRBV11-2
TGTGCCAGCAGTAGAAGCCCCGGGGGCGCGCCCAATGAGCAGTTCTTC
CASSRSPGGAPNEQFF
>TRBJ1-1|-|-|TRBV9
TGTGCCAGCAGCTCTCCCGGCCGGGGGGACACTGAAGCTTTCTTT
CASSSPGRGDTEAFF
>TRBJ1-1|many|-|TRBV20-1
TGCAGTGCAGGAAGGAACACTGAAGCTTTCTTT
CSAGRNTEAFF
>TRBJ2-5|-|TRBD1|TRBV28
TGTGCCAGCAGTCTCCAGACAGGGAACCTCCAAGAGACCCAGTACTTC
CASSLQTGNLQETQYF
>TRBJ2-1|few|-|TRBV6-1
TGTGCCAGCACCCATCGGACCCCCTCCGATGAGCAGTTCTTC
CASTHRTPSDEQFF
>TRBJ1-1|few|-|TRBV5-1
TGCGCCAGCAGGCGGGAAAACACTGAAGCTTTCTTT
CASRRENTEAFF
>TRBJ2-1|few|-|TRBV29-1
TGCAGCGCCCCAGCCAGGGCAAGCTCCTACAATGAGCAGTTCTTC
CSAPARASSYNEQFF
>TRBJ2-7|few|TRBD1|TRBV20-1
TGCAGTGCTCTACAGGGGGCCGGGGAGCAGTACTTC
CSALQGAGEQYF
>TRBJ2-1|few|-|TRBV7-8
TGTGCCAGCAGCTTAGTCCCCGGCTCCTACAATGAGCAGTTCTTC
CASSLVPGSYNEQFF
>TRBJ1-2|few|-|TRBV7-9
TGTGCCAGCAGCGGCACGACAGTCATTGGCTACACCTTC
CASSGTTVIGYTF
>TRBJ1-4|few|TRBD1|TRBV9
TGTGCCAGCAGCTTAACAGGGGCTTCTAATGAAAAACTGTTTTTT
CASSLTGASNEKLFF
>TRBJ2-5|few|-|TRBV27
TGTGCCAGCAGTGGCTTGGGAGAAGAGACCCAGTACTTC
CASSGLGEETQYF
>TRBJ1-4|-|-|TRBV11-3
TGTGCCAGCAGCTTAAGGCGGATGGAACCGAATGAAAAACTGTTTTTT
CASSLRRMEPNEKLFF
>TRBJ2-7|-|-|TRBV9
TGTGCCAGCAGCGCTAAGGGGGGAACCGAGCAGTACTTC
CASSAKGGTEQYF
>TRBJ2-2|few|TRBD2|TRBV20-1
TGCAGTGCTAGAAGTCTAGCGGGAGATGGGGTGTCGGTTACCGGGGAGCTGTTTTTT
CSARSLAGDGVSVTGELFF
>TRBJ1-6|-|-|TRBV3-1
TGTGCCAGCAGCCAAGTGCGCGCGAAGTCTAATTCACCCCTCCACTTT
CASSQVRAKSNSPLHF
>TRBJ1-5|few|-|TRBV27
TGTGCCAGCAGTTTATATGGCGACTGGAATCAGCCCCAGCATTTT
CASSLYGDWNQPQHF
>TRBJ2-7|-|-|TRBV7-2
TGTGCCAGCAGCTTACGACGGATCTACGAGCAGTACTTC
CASSLRRIYEQYF
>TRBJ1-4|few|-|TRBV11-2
TGTGCCAGCAGCCTAAGAGAGTCGGCGAGCGTTAATGAAAAACTGTTTTTT
CASSLRESASVNEKLFF
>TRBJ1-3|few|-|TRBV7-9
TGTGCCAGCAGCTTCCCCGGGGGACACTCTGGAAACACCATATATTTT
CASSFPGGHSGNTIYF
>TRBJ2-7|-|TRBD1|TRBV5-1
TGCGCCAGCACCTGGGACAGGGACTACGAGCAGTACTTC
CASTWDRDYEQYF
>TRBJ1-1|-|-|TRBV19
TGTGCCAGTACCCACCCCGAAAAGGCTAACACTGAAGCTTTCTTT
CASTHPEKANTEAFF
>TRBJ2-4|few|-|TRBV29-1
TGCAGCGTTGAAGAGTTATCCAGGCTAGCCAAAAACATTCAGTACTTC
CSVEELSRLAKNIQYF
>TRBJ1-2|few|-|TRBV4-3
TGCGCCAGCAGCCCTGCCCTGGGGCTTTATGGCTACACCTTC
CASSPALGLYGYTF
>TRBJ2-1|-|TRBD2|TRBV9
TGTGCCAGCAGCGTATTAGCGGGAGCATACAATGAGCAGTTCTTC
CASSVLAGAYNEQFF
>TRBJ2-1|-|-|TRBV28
TGTGCCAGCAGTTCCGTCCGGAAAGTGGCCTACAATGAGCAGTTCTTC
CASSSVRKVAYNEQFF
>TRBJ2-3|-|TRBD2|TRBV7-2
TGTGCCAGCAGCTTAGCAGCGGGAGGCGCAGATACGCAGTATTTT
CASSLAAGGADTQYF
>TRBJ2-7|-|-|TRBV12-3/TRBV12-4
TGTGCCAGCAGGGCAAAAGTCGGGACTCAAGTCTCCTACGAGCAGTACTTC
CASRAKVGTQVSYEQYF
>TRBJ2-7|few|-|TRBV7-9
TGTGCCAGCAGCTTAGTCCGAGGCGGGAACTACGAGCAGTACTTC
CASSLVRGGNYEQYF